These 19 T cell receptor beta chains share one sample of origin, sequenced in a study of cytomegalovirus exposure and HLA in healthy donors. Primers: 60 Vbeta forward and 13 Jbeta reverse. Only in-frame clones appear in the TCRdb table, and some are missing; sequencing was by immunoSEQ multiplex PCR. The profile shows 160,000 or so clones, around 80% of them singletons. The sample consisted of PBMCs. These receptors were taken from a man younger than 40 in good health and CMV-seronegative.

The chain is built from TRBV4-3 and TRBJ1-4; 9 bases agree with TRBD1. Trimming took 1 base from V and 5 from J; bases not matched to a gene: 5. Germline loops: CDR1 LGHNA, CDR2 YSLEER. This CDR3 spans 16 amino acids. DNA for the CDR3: TGCGCCAGCAGCCAAGGCCCCGGGACAGGGAATGAAAAACTGTTTTTT. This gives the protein CASSQGPGTGNEKLFF.

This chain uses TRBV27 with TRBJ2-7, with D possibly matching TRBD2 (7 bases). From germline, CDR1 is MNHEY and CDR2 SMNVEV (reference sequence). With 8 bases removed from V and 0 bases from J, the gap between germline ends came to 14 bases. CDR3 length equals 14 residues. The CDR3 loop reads CASRPGGYSYEQYF. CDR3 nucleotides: TGTGCCAGCCGGCCGGGGGGCTACTCCTACGAGCAGTACTTC.

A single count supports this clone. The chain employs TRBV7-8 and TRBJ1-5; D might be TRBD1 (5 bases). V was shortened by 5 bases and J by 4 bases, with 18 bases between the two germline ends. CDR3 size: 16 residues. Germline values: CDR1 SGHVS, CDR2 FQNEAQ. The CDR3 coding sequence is TGTGCCAGCAGCCCGGGCCGGGGGTACGTAAATCAGCCCCAGCATTTT. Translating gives CASSPGRGYVNQPQHF.

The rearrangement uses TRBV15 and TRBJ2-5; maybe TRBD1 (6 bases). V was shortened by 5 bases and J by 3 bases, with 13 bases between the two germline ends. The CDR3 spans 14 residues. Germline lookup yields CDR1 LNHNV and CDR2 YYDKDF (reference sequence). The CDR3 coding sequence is TGTGCCACCAGCCGACCCCACAGGGAAGAGACCCAGTACTTC. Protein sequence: CATSRPHREETQYF. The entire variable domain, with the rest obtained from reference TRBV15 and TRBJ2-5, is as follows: DAMVIQNPRYQVTQFGKPVTLSCSQTLNHNVMYWYQQKSSQAPKLLFHYYDKDFNNEADTPDNFQSRRPNTSFCFLDIRSPGLGDTAMYLCATSRPHREETQYFGPGTRLLVL.

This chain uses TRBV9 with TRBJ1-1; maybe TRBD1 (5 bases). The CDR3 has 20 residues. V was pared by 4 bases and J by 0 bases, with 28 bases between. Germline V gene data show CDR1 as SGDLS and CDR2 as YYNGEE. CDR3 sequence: CASSLGLMQGGNAVNTEAFF. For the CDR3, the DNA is TGTGCCAGCAGCTTAGGTCTCATGCAGGGTGGGAATGCCGTGAACACTGAAGCTTTCTTT.

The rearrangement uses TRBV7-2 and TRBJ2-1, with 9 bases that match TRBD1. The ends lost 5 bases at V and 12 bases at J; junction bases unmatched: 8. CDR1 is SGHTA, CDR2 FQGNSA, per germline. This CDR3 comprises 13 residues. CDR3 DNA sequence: TGTGCCAGCAGCAAATTACAGGGGGCAGGGCAGTTCTTC. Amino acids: CASSKLQGAGQFF.

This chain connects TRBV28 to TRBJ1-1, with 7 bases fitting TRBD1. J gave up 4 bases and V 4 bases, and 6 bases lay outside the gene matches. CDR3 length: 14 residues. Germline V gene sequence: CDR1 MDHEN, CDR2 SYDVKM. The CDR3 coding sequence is TGTGCCAGCAGTTCTCCGACAGGGTTCACTGAAGCTTTCTTT. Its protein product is CASSSPTGFTEAFF.

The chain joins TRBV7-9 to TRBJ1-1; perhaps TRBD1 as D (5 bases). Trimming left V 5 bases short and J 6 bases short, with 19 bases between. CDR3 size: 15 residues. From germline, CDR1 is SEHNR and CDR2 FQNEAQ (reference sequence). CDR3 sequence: CASSVSAGGGAEAFF. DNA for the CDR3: TGTGCCAGCAGCGTTTCTGCGGGCGGAGGGGCTGAAGCTTTCTTT.

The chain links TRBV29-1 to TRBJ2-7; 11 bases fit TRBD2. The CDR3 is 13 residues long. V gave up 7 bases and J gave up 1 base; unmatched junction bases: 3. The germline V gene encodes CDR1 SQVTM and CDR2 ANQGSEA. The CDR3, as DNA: TGCAGCGCTGGGACTAGCGGATCCTACGAGCAGTACTTC. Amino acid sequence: CSAGTSGSYEQYF.

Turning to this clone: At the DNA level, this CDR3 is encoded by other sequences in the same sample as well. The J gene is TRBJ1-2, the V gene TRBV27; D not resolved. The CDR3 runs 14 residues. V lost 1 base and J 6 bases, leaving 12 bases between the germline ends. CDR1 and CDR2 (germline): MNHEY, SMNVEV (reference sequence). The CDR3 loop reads CASSLFGRADGYTF. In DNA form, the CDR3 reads TGTGCCAGCAGTTTATTCGGGAGAGCGGATGGCTACACCTTC.

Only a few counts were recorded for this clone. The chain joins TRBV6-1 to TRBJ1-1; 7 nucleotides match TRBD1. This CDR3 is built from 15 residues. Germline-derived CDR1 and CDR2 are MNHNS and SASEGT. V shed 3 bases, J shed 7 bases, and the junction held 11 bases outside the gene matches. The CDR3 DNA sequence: TGTGCCAGCAGTGATAGGGGGCGCTGGGAAGTTGAAGCTTTCTTT. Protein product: CASSDRGRWEVEAFF.

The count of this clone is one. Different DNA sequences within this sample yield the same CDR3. The CDR3 region has the DNA TGTGCCAGCAGTTACCCAGGGTCACCCCTCCACTTT. As protein: CASSYPGSPLHF. The genes are TRBV6-5 and TRBJ1-6; tentative D call: TRBD1 (5 bases). Germline loops: CDR1 MNHEY, CDR2 SVGAGI. V gave up 2 bases and J gave up 10 bases, with 6 bases separating them. There are 12 residues in the CDR3.

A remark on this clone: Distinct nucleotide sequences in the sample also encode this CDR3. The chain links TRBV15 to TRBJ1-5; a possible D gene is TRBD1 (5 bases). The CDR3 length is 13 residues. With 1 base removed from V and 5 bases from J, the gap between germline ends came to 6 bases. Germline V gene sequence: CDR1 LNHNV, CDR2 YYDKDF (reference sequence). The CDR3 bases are TGTGCCACCAGCAGAGGGGGGGATCAGCCCCAGCATTTT. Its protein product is CATSRGGDQPQHF.

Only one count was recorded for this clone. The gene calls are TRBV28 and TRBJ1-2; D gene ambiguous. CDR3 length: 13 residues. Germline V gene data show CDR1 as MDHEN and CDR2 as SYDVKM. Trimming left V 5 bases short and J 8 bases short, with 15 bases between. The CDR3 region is CASSPRAWGGYTF. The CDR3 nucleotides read TGTGCCAGCAGTCCGAGGGCCTGGGGAGGCTACACCTTC.

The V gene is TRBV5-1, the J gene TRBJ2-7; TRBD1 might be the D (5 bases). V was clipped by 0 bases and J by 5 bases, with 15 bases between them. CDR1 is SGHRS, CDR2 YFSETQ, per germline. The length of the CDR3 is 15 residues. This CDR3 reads CASSLDVQGVNEQYF. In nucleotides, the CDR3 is TGCGCCAGCAGCTTGGATGTCCAGGGCGTTAACGAGCAGTACTTC. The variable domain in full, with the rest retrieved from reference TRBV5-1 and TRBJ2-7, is KAGVTQTPRYLIKTRGQQVTLSCSPISGHRSVSWYQQTPGQGLQFLFEYFSETQRNKGNFPGRFSGRQFSNSRSEMNVSTLELGDSALYLCASSLDVQGVNEQYFGPGTRLTVT.

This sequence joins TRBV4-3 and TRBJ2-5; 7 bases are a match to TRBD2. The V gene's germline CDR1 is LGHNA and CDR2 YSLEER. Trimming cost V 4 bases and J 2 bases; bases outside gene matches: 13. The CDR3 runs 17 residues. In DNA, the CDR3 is TGCGCCAGCAGCCTCAATCCCCCCTTGGGGGGGCAAGAGACCCAGTACTTC. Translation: CASSLNPPLGGQETQYF.

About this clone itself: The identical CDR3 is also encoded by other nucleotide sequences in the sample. CDR3 sequence reads: CASTWGVNTEAFF. CDR3 coding DNA: TGTGCCAGCACTTGGGGGGTGAACACTGAAGCTTTCTTT. The genes are TRBV28 and TRBJ1-1; possibly TRBD1 for D (5 bases). The germline CDR1 and CDR2 sequences are MDHEN and SYDVKM. The CDR3 consists of 13 residues. The ends were cut back, 7 bases at V and 0 bases at J, with 9 bases in the middle. The full variable domain, rest sourced from reference TRBV28 and TRBJ1-1, is DVKVTQSSRYLVKRTGEKVFLECVQDMDHENMFWYRQDPGLGLRLIYFSYDVKMKEKGDIPEGYSVSREKKERFSLILESASTNQTSMYLCASTWGVNTEAFFGQGTRLTVV.

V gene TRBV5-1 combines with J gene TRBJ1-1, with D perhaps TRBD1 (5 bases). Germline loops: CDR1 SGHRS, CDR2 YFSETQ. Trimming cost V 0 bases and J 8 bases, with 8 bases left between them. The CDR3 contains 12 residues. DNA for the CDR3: TGCGCCAGCAGCTTGGCAGGGCACGAAGCTTTCTTT. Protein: CASSLAGHEAFF.

The CDR3 protein is CASSSVGGRISAFF. The CDR3 region has the DNA TGTGCCAGCAGTTCGGTCGGGGGGCGAATTTCAGCTTTCTTT. This chain connects TRBV28 to TRBJ1-1, with D tentatively TRBD1 (6 bases). The CDR3 spans 14 residues. Trimming removed 4 bases at V and 10 bases at J, with 19 bases between. Germline V gene lookup returns CDR1 MDHEN and CDR2 SYDVKM.